These T cell receptor beta chains were read from a single sample in a study of shared clonotypes between healthy human individuals. Here immunoSEQ multiplex PCR was the method, and the copy in TCRdb shows in-frame clones only, minus some. The table shows over a million clones, with around 82% occurring only once. Input material: memory CD4+ T cells from PBMCs. Receptor source: a young man in good health. Some clones in this sample may be carry-over from other donors' samples. Both conserved end residues are part of each CDR3. D genes are given only for firm matches. The listing skips clone size in some rows; elsewhere it reads once, few, many or a size class.

clone size	V gene	D gene	J gene	CDR3 protein	CDR3 DNA
.	TRBV28	TRBD1	TRBJ1-5	CASSPSYGRGPRQPQHF	TGTGCCAGCAGTCCAAGTTACGGCAGGGGGCCTCGACAGCCCCAGCATTTT
.	TRBV28	TRBD2	TRBJ2-2	CASSPPPFSGSRGELFF	TGTGCCAGCAGTCCTCCTCCGTTTAGCGGGAGTCGAGGGGAGCTGTTTTTT
.	TRBV7-3	TRBD2	TRBJ2-1	CASSLTGTSGYNEQFF	TGTGCCAGCAGCTTAACAGGGACTAGCGGTTACAATGAGCAGTTCTTC
.	TRBV20-1	.	TRBJ1-2	CSAEGPGYTF	TGCAGTGCCGAGGGGCCTGGCTACACCTTC
once	TRBV9	TRBD2	TRBJ2-3	CASSGGLAGVADTQYF	TGTGCCAGCAGCGGGGGACTAGCGGGAGTCGCAGATACGCAGTATTTT
.	TRBV4-3	.	TRBJ2-7	CASSQEQRSRYEQYF	TGCGCCAGCAGCCAAGAGCAACGGAGCCGGTACGAGCAGTACTTC
.	TRBV14	.	TRBJ2-3	CASSQTSSGIWTDTQYF	TGTGCCAGCAGCCAAACTTCTTCCGGGATCTGGACAGATACGCAGTATTTT
.	TRBV7-9	.	TRBJ1-2	CASSLSGSRAYGYTF	TGTGCCAGCAGCTTATCGGGCTCCCGGGCTTATGGCTACACCTTC
.	TRBV28	.	TRBJ2-4	CASSGRDTNIQYF	TGTGCCAGTTCCGGGCGGGATACAAACATTCAGTACTTC
.	TRBV2	TRBD2	TRBJ2-3	CASGLAGVTDTQYF	TGTGCCAGCGGACTAGCGGGAGTTACAGATACGCAGTATTTT
.	TRBV6-1	.	TRBJ2-1	CASSRNRYNEQFF	TGTGCCAGCAGCAGAAACAGGTACAATGAGCAGTTCTTC
.	TRBV4-1	.	TRBJ1-6	CASSQVNRGGNSPLHF	TGCGCCAGCAGCCAAGTTAATAGGGGAGGAAATTCACCCCTCCACTTT
.	TRBV2	.	TRBJ1-4	CASSEGQNEKLFF	TGTGCCAGCAGTGAAGGACAGAATGAAAAACTGTTTTTT
.	TRBV6-1	.	TRBJ1-5	CASSEVVLSNQPQHF	TGTGCCAGCAGTGAAGTGGTCCTTAGCAATCAGCCCCAGCATTTT
few	TRBV28	TRBD1	TRBJ1-2	CASQPTGANYGYTF	TGTGCCAGCCAACCAACAGGGGCTAACTATGGCTACACCTTC
.	TRBV18	.	TRBJ1-2	CASSPGPAGYGYTF	TGTGCCAGCTCACCCGGACCGGCGGGCTATGGCTACACCTTC
.	TRBV5-1	.	TRBJ2-3	CASSLGGADTQYF	TGCGCCAGCAGCTTGGGAGGTGCAGATACGCAGTATTTT
.	TRBV5-1	.	TRBJ1-2	CASSLARDYGYTF	TGCGCCAGCAGCTTGGCTCGGGACTATGGCTACACCTTC
.	TRBV6-1	.	TRBJ1-5	CASSEGTALRNQPQHF	TGTGCCAGCAGTGAAGGGACGGCCTTGAGAAATCAGCCCCAGCATTTT
.	TRBV7-9	.	TRBJ2-5	CASSRSNQETQYF	TGTGCCAGCAGCCGTTCCAATCAAGAGACCCAGTACTTC
.	TRBV10-1	TRBD1	TRBJ1-4	CASSELGQTTRKGKLFF	TGCGCCAGCAGTGAGTTGGGACAGACAACCAGGAAGGGGAAACTGTTTTTT
.	TRBV5-4	.	TRBJ2-3	CASSLPSTDTQYF	TGTGCCAGCAGCTTACCTAGCACAGATACGCAGTATTTT
.	TRBV5-1	.	TRBJ1-4	CASSPLPLTTGTTTNEKLFF	TGCGCCAGCAGCCCACTGCCCCTAACGACAGGCACAACAACTAATGAAAAACTGTTTTTT
.	TRBV2	.	TRBJ2-3	CASSGSDRNTQYF	TGTGCCAGCAGTGGATCGGACCGGAATACGCAGTATTTT
.	TRBV30	TRBD2	TRBJ2-3	CAWRGRGPDTQYF	TGTGCCTGGAGGGGGAGGGGTCCAGATACGCAGTATTTT
.	TRBV9	TRBD1	TRBJ1-4	CASSPEQGAGEKLFF	TGTGCCAGCAGCCCCGAACAGGGGGCGGGCGAAAAACTGTTTTTT
.	TRBV2	.	TRBJ1-4	CASRGQLNEKLFF	TGTGCCAGCAGAGGACAGCTTAATGAAAAACTGTTTTTT
.	TRBV4-3	TRBD1	TRBJ1-5	CASSRKTGNNQPQHF	TGCGCCAGCAGCCGAAAGACAGGGAACAATCAGCCCCAGCATTTT
.	TRBV30	.	TRBJ1-2	CAWSTEWTVYGYTF	TGTGCCTGGAGTACAGAATGGACAGTCTATGGCTACACCTTC